The 4 T cell receptor beta chains presented below share a single source sample, sequenced in a study of T cell clones after liver transplantation. Using immunoSEQ multiplex PCR, the repertoire was profiled, and TCRdb retains in-frame clones only, with some absent. The repertoire includes about 17,000 clones, 75% to 85% of them detected once, and 30% to 40% sits in the top ten. This sample comprised CD8+ T cells from blood, obtained 48 to 50 months after liver transplant. The receptor source for this set is a human patient who received a liver transplant. Some of these T cells may belong to the graft donor.

The V call is TRBV9, the J call TRBJ1-3; possible D gene TRBD1, 5 bases. V was clipped by 3 bases and J by 2 bases, with 6 bases between them. The CDR3 runs to 13 residues. The germline gives CDR1 SGDLS, CDR2 YYNGEE. CDR3 residues: CASSGGAGNTIYF. As DNA, the CDR3 is TGTGCCAGCAGCGGGGGGGCTGGAAACACCATATATTTT.

The CDR3 nucleotides are TGTGCCAGCAGCGACACAGGGGTAACAAGGAGCGACGAGCAGTACTTC. Translated: CASSDTGVTRSDEQYF. The genes are TRBV7-2 and TRBJ2-7; 7 nucleotides agree with TRBD1. V lost 5 bases and J lost 5; bases outside the gene matches: 15. Germline assignment: CDR1 SGHTA and CDR2 FQGNSA. The CDR3 consists of 16 residues.

The V gene is TRBV16, the J gene TRBJ2-2, with D unclear. The CDR3 consists of 12 residues. Germline V gene sequence: CDR1 KGHSY, CDR2 FQNENV. The V end lost 5 bases, the J end lost 1 base, and 2 bases lay between the germline ends. CDR3 protein: CASSLNTGELFF. The CDR3 region has the DNA TGTGCCAGCAGCTTGAACACCGGGGAGCTGTTTTTT.

The chain couples TRBV6-6 to TRBJ2-5; perhaps TRBD1 as D (6 bases). Germline V lookup: CDR1 MNHNY, CDR2 SVGAGI (reference sequence). Deletions cut 6 bases from V and 5 bases from J, with 13 bases between. CDR3 length equals 13 residues. Here the CDR3 reads CASSRTRGETQYF. In nucleotides, the CDR3 is TGTGCCAGCAGCCGTACTAGGGGGGAGACCCAGTACTTC.